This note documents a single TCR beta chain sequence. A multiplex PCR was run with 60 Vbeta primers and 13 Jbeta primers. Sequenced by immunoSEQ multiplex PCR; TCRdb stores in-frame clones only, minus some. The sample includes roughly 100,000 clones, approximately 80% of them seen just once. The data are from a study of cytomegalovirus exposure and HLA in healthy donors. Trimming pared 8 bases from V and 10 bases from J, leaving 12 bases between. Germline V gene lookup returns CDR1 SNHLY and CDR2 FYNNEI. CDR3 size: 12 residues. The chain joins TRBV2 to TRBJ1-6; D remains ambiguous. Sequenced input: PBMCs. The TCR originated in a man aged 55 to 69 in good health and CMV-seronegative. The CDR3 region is CASGRGDSPLHF. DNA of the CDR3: TGTGCCAGCGGTAGAGGAGACTCACCCCTCCACTTT.